This entry features one T cell receptor beta chain sequence. V was pared by 4 bases and J by 0 bases, with 13 bases between. Germline CDR1 DFQATT, CDR2 SNEGSKA (reference sequence). The CDR3 sequence is 15 residues long. Source study methods: Reference gene primer amplification yielded estimated nucleated cell counts. Here immunoSEQ multiplex PCR was the method, and the copy in TCRdb shows in-frame clones only, minus some. V and J calls plus clone size are reproduced from that table; the DNA served to infer D and trimming. The sample lists under 300,000 clones, more than 75% seen once, with approximately 13% in the top ten. The data stem from a study of blood T cell repertoires in COVID-19. Study summary: COVID-19 samples collected from the United States, Italy and Spain covered acute and convalescent phases. PBMCs, B-cell-depleted T cells, or T cells were the source of the cDNA or gDNA that made up the material.

The origin of this receptor is a woman aged 55-69 years with active or convalescent COVID-19. The chain has TRBV20-1 and TRBJ2-4; unclear D gene. The source material was peripheral blood. Here the CDR3 reads CSANDQDLAKNIQYF. The CDR3 coding sequence is TGCAGTGCTAATGATCAGGATTTAGCCAAAAACATTCAGTACTTC.